Listed below are T cell receptor beta chains from one sample, sequenced in a study of cytomegalovirus exposure and HLA in healthy donors. Sequencing was performed with immunoSEQ multiplex PCR; in TCRdb, only in-frame clones are kept and a portion is missing. The sample includes about 64,000 clones. Material: PBMCs. Source of these receptors: a woman between 18 and 29 years old in good health and CMV-seronegative. The CDR3 runs from the conserved cysteine through the conserved F or W. A D gene is named only where the DNA matches it firmly.

>TRBD2|TRBJ2-1|TRBV6-5
CASSGGALSYNEQFF
TGTGCCAGCAGCGGGGGGGCGCTATCCTACAATGAGCAGTTCTTC
>NA|TRBJ2-1|TRBV19
CASSIIRGFYNEQFF
TGTGCCAGTAGTATAATTAGAGGGTTCTACAATGAGCAGTTCTTC
>TRBD2|TRBJ2-1|TRBV19
CASSIALLAGDYNEQFF
TGTGCCAGTAGTATAGCGCTCTTAGCGGGAGACTACAATGAGCAGTTCTTC
>NA|TRBJ1-5|TRBV19
CASSTSEVNQPQHF
TGTGCCAGTAGTACCTCAGAGGTTAATCAGCCCCAGCATTTT
>NA|TRBJ1-2|TRBV7-8
CASSLDESNYGYTF
TGTGCCAGCAGCTTAGATGAGTCTAACTATGGCTACACCTTC
>TRBD1|TRBJ1-4|TRBV29-1
CSVAPGTDNEKLFF
TGCAGCGTTGCTCCGGGGACAGATAATGAAAAACTGTTTTTT
>TRBD2|TRBJ2-6|TRBV13
CASSAGAGANVLTF
TGTGCCAGTTCGGCGGGAGCTGGGGCCAACGTCCTGACTTTC
>NA|TRBJ1-5|TRBV7-9
CASSPAGGNQPQHF
TGTGCCAGCAGCCCGGCGGGCGGGAATCAGCCCCAGCATTTT
>NA|TRBJ1-2|TRBV19
CASSIVGEGNYGYTF
TGTGCCAGTAGTATAGTAGGAGAGGGCAACTATGGCTACACCTTC
>NA|TRBJ2-7|TRBV4-1
CASSQGEGGEQYF
TGCGCCAGCAGCCAAGGGGAGGGGGGTGAGCAGTACTTC
>NA|TRBJ2-7|TRBV5-1
CASSSSVSYEQYF
TGCGCCAGCAGCTCGTCTGTATCCTACGAGCAGTACTTC
>NA|TRBJ1-2|TRBV4-1
CASSQDANHFSGTYGYTF
TGCGCCAGCAGCCAAGACGCCAACCACTTCAGCGGTACCTATGGCTACACCTTC
>NA|TRBJ1-1|TRBV10-1
CASSDGGGTEAFF
TGCGCCAGCAGTGATGGCGGGGGGACTGAAGCTTTCTTT
>NA|TRBJ1-1|TRBV6-1
CASSGDRLNTEAFF
TGTGCCAGCAGTGGAGACAGGTTGAACACTGAAGCTTTCTTT
>NA|TRBJ2-1|TRBV6-5
CASSYGLNDNEQFF
TGTGCCAGCAGTTACGGGCTGAACGACAATGAGCAGTTCTTC
>NA|TRBJ2-7|TRBV5-5
CASSLAPSLRDEQYF
TGTGCCAGCAGCTTGGCCCCGTCATTGAGGGACGAGCAGTACTTC
>TRBD2|TRBJ2-3|TRBV9
CASSSGLAGALSTDTQYF
TGTGCCAGCAGCTCGGGACTAGCGGGGGCCCTCAGCACAGATACGCAGTATTTT
>NA|TRBJ1-1|TRBV25-1
CASSEWSASGNTEAFF
TGTGCCAGCAGTGAATGGTCGGCGTCGGGAAACACTGAAGCTTTCTTT
>TRBD1|TRBJ1-1|TRBV6-5
CASSSFTGDTEAFF
TGTGCCAGCAGTTCCTTTACAGGGGACACTGAAGCTTTCTTT
>NA|TRBJ1-2|TRBV4-1
CASSHRDTRYGYTF
TGCGCCAGCAGCCACCGGGACACCAGATATGGCTACACCTTC
>NA|TRBJ1-2|TRBV30
CAWSKGLSDGYTF
TGTGCCTGGAGTAAGGGACTTAGCGATGGCTACACCTTC
>NA|TRBJ1-3|TRBV10-3
CAISDGSSGNTIYF
TGTGCCATCAGTGATGGGAGCTCTGGAAACACCATATATTTT
>TRBD1|TRBJ1-1|TRBV7-9
CASSSRTGGSEAFF
TGTGCCAGCAGCTCGCGGACAGGGGGCAGTGAAGCTTTCTTT
>TRBD2|TRBJ2-3|TRBV28
CASSFATSGVRHDTQYF
TGTGCCAGCAGTTTCGCGACTAGCGGGGTCCGCCACGATACGCAGTATTTT
>TRBD1|TRBJ2-7|TRBV5-6
CASSRERTGGAYEQYF
TGTGCCAGCAGCCGCGAACGGACAGGGGGCGCCTACGAGCAGTACTTC
>TRBD2|TRBJ2-1|TRBV6-1
CASRIAGVLNEQFF
TGTGCCAGCAGGATAGCGGGGGTTCTCAATGAGCAGTTCTTC
>NA|TRBJ1-6|TRBV7-3
CASSLGGDNTPLHF
TGTGCCAGCAGCTTAGGGGGGGACAACACACCCCTCCACTTT
>NA|TRBJ1-1|TRBV28
CASSPGGMNTEAFF
TGTGCCAGCAGTCCCGGGGGGATGAACACTGAAGCTTTCTTT
>TRBD2|TRBJ2-1|TRBV6-5
CASSPPPSGGSEQFF
TGTGCCAGCAGCCCCCCTCCTAGCGGGGGATCTGAGCAGTTCTTC
>TRBD1|TRBJ2-7|TRBV11-2
CASSAQGEHEQYF
TGTGCCAGCAGCGCACAGGGGGAACACGAGCAGTACTTC
>TRBD1|TRBJ1-1|TRBV5-4
CASSLTGADTEAFF
TGTGCCAGCAGCCTGACAGGGGCGGACACTGAAGCTTTCTTT
>NA|TRBJ2-7|TRBV29-1
CSVVTGDMGQYF
TGCAGCGTTGTAACCGGGGATATGGGGCAGTACTTC
>NA|TRBJ2-3|TRBV11-2
CASSSRPWALTDTQYF
TGTGCCAGCAGCTCCCGCCCCTGGGCCCTCACAGATACGCAGTATTTT
>NA|TRBJ1-1|TRBV7-9
CAARVGEGSTEAFF
TGTGCCGCACGCGTCGGGGAAGGGAGCACTGAAGCTTTCTTT
>NA|TRBJ2-2|TRBV14
CASSWGVGPEELFF
TGTGCCAGCTCCTGGGGGGTTGGTCCTGAGGAGCTGTTTTTT
>TRBD1|TRBJ1-5|TRBV5-8
CASSLAGQGAQPQHF
TGTGCCAGCAGCTTGGCCGGGCAGGGGGCTCAGCCCCAGCATTTT
>NA|TRBJ2-5|TRBV19
CASSIGTRGAQETQYF
TGTGCCAGTAGTATAGGGACTAGGGGGGCCCAAGAGACCCAGTACTTC
>NA|TRBJ1-1|TRBV30
CAWSAAVTTEAFF
TGTGCCTGGAGTGCGGCGGTGACCACTGAAGCTTTCTTT
>NA|TRBJ2-7|TRBV9
CASSVAGAYEQYF
TGTGCCAGCAGCGTAGCGGGAGCGTACGAGCAGTACTTC
>TRBD2|TRBJ2-7|TRBV5-1
CASSLAGRLEQYF
TGCGCCAGCAGCTTGGCCGGGAGGTTAGAGCAGTACTTC
>NA|TRBJ2-2|TRBV18
CASSPSQRGTGELFF
TGTGCCAGCTCACCGTCACAAAGAGGCACCGGGGAGCTGTTTTTT
>TRBD2|TRBJ2-7|TRBV29-1
CSVGGGAYEQYF
TGCAGCGTTGGCGGGGGAGCCTACGAGCAGTACTTC
>TRBD1|TRBJ1-1|TRBV19
CASSSRTGYGTEAFF
TGTGCCAGTAGTTCGAGGACAGGGTACGGGACTGAAGCTTTCTTT
>TRBD2|TRBJ2-1|TRBV18
CASSPAGVRGNEQFF
TGTGCCAGCTCACCGGCGGGAGTAAGAGGGAATGAGCAGTTCTTC
>TRBD2|TRBJ2-1|TRBV29-1
CSALLREGSYNEQFF
TGCAGCGCTCTCTTGCGGGAGGGATCCTACAATGAGCAGTTCTTC